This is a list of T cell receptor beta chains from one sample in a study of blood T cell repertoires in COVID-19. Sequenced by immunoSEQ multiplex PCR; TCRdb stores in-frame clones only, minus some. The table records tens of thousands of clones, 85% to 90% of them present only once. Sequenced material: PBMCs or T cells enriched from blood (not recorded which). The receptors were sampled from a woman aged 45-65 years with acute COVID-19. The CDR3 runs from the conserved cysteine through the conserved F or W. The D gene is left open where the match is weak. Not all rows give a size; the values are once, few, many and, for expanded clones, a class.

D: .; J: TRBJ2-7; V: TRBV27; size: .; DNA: TGTGCCAGCAGTTTAACCGGGAGTCCCAACGAGCAGTACTTC; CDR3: CASSLTGSPNEQYF
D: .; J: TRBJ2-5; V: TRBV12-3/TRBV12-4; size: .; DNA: TGTGCCAGCAGTCCATCACCCCAGGGTGACCAGTACTTC; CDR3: CASSPSPQGDQYF
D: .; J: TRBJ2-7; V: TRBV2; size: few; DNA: TGTGCCAGCAGCCTACAGCTTTATGGCGAGCAGTACTTC; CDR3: CASSLQLYGEQYF
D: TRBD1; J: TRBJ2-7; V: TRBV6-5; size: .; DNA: TGTGCCAGCAGTCGGGACAGATCCTACGAGCAGTACTTC; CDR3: CASSRDRSYEQYF
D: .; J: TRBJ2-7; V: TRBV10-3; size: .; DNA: TGTGCCATCAGTGTCGGGGAACGCTACGAGCAGTACTTC; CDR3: CAISVGERYEQYF
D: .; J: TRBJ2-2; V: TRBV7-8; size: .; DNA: TGTGCCAGCAGCAGGACTGCCGCCGCGAACACCGGGGAGCTGTTTTTT; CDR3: CASSRTAAANTGELFF
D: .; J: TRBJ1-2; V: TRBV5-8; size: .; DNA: TGTGCCAGCAGCCGGGTTAATGGCTACACCTTC; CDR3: CASSRVNGYTF
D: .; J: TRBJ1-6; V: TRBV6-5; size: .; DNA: TGTGCCAGCAGACTGGACGGGAATAATTCACCCCTCCACTTT; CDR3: CASRLDGNNSPLHF
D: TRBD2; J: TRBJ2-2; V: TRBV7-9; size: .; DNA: TGTGCCAGCACCCTTCGGACTAGCCACACCGGGGAGCTGTTTTTT; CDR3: CASTLRTSHTGELFF
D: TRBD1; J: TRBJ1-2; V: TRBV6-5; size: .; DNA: TGTGCCAGCAGAGCCAGGGACAGGTACTATGGCTACACCTTC; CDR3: CASRARDRYYGYTF
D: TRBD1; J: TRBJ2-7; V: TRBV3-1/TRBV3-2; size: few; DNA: TGTGCCAGCAGCCACCCAGGGGGCTCCTACGAGCAGTACTTC; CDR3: CASSHPGGSYEQYF
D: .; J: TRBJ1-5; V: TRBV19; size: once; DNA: TGTGCCAGTAGTCCCTGGGGGGAGCAGCCCCAGCATTTT; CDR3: CASSPWGEQPQHF
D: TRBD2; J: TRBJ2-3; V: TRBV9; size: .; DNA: TGTGCCAGCAGCGTGGGGACTAGCGGGATCACAGATACGCAGTATTTT; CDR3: CASSVGTSGITDTQYF
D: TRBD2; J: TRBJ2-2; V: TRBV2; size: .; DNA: TGTGCCAGCAGAGCGGGAGTGGATACCGGGGAGCTGTTTTTT; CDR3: CASRAGVDTGELFF
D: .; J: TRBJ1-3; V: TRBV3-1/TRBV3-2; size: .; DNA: TGTGCCAGCAGCCAAGGGGAGGTCGAGTTTGGAAACACCATATATTTT; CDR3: CASSQGEVEFGNTIYF
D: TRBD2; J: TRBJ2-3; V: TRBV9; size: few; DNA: TGTGCCAGCAGCGTAGGCGGGAGCCGGCCAGATACGCAGTATTTT; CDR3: CASSVGGSRPDTQYF
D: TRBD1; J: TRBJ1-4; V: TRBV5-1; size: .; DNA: TGCGCCAGCAGCCTCCAGACAGGGACTAATGAAAAACTGTTTTTT; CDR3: CASSLQTGTNEKLFF
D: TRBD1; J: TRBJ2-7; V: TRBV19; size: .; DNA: TGTGCCAGTAGTATCCGGGACAGCGCCTACGAGCAGTACTTC; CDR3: CASSIRDSAYEQYF
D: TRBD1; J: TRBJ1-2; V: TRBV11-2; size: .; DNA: TGTGCCAGCAGCTCCCAAAGGGGGACAGGGCGGAACTATGGCTACACCTTC; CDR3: CASSSQRGTGRNYGYTF
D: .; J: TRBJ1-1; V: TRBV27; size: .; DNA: TGTGCCAGCGGGGCAGGGTACACTGAAGCTTTCTTT; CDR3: CASGAGYTEAFF
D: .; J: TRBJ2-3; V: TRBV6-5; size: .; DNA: TGTGCCAGCAGTTACGGCGGGAGCACAGATACGCAGTATTTT; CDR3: CASSYGGSTDTQYF
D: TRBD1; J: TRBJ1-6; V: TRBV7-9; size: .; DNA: TGTGCCAGCAGCTTAGTTTCCCCGGGACAGGGAGATTCACCCCTCCACTTT; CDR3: CASSLVSPGQGDSPLHF
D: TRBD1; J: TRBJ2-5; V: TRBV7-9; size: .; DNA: TGTGCCAGCAGCTTCGCAGGGGGCGCGGAGACCCAGTACTTC; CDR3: CASSFAGGAETQYF